The 8 T cell receptor beta chains below were found in one sample sequenced in a study of identical twins. TCRdb reanalysed the 5' RACE reads using MiXCR and keeps one entry per CDR3 protein. Among approximately 500,000 distinct CDR3 sequences listed, nearly 15% were seen once. These data are also associated with another study on yellow fever vaccine responses in identical twins.

The sample consisted of CD4+ T cells sorted from blood. These receptors all come from a woman between 18 and 30 years old in good health.

V and J are TRBV2 and TRBJ1-3, with D tentatively TRBD1 (5 bases). V was clipped by 6 bases and J by 4 bases, with 13 bases between them. The CDR3 extends over 14 amino acids. CDR1 is SNHLY, CDR2 FYNNEI, per germline. The DNA of the CDR3 is TGTGCCAGCAGATCCGGGACGGGAGGAAACACCATATATTTT. Translation: CASRSGTGGNTIYF.

To note about this clonotype: One base away lies a much larger clone, so this may be a sequencing read error. V is TRBV20-1 and J is TRBJ2-1; 7 nucleotides align to TRBD2. The CDR3 is made up of 15 amino acids. Germline CDR1 DFQATT, CDR2 SNEGSKA (reference sequence). The chain's CDR3 is CCALPEAGRNNEQFF. CDR3 bases: TGCTGTGCTCTGCCGGAAGCGGGGCGAAACAATGAGCAGTTCTTC.

The rearrangement uses TRBV20-1 and TRBJ2-1; 9 nucleotides line up with TRBD2. The germline V gene encodes CDR1 DFQATT and CDR2 SNEGSKA (reference sequence). With 6 bases clipped from V and 5 bases from J, the junction kept 11 bases outside the gene matches. This CDR3 is built from 15 residues. In nucleotides, the CDR3 is TGCAGTGCAGAACCTACTAGCGGGTTCAACAATGAGCAGTTCTTC. It translates to CSAEPTSGFNNEQFF.

The rearrangement links TRBV12-3 or TRBV12-4 to TRBJ2-3; 12 bases map to TRBD2. The CDR3 consists of 19 residues. J gave up 2 bases and V 4 bases, and 13 bases lay outside the gene matches. This CDR3 reads CASSSGSRLAGDTTDTQYF. CDR3 nucleotide sequence: TGTGCCAGCAGTTCGGGGTCCCGACTAGCGGGAGATACCACAGATACGCAGTATTTT.

This clonotype was counted between two and nine times. The J gene is TRBJ2-5, the V gene TRBV28; 9 bases agree with TRBD1. Germline V gene lookup returns CDR1 MDHEN and CDR2 SYDVKM. V was clipped by 10 bases and J by 5 bases; unmatched bases: 8. This CDR3 is 13 amino acids long. This CDR3 is CATIQGAEETQYF. CDR3 in DNA: TGTGCCACCATACAGGGGGCGGAGGAGACCCAGTACTTC.

V and J are TRBV24-1 and TRBJ2-5, with 7 positions matching TRBD1. This CDR3 contains 15 residues. The J segment lost 2 bases and the V segment lost 3 bases, leaving 5 bases of the junction unmatched. Germline-derived CDR1 and CDR2 are KGHDR and SFDVKD. CDR3 sequence reads: CATSDIRQGQETQYF. CDR3 nucleotides: TGTGCCACCAGTGATATTCGACAGGGACAAGAGACCCAGTACTTC.

This chain joins TRBV27 and TRBJ1-5; 8 bases line up with TRBD1. V was pared by 4 bases and J by 4 bases, with 3 bases of the junction left unmatched. The CDR3 runs 14 residues. The germline V gene has CDR1 MNHEY and CDR2 SMNVEV (reference sequence). DNA for the CDR3: TGTGCCAGCAGTTGGACAGGGTTGAATCAGCCCCAGCATTTT. Its protein product is CASSWTGLNQPQHF.

V gene TRBV5-1 combines with J gene TRBJ2-5; 7 nucleotides align to TRBD2. V lost 2 bases and J lost 3; bases outside the gene matches: 7. Germline CDR1 and CDR2: SGHRS and YFSETQ. The CDR3 contains 15 residues. This CDR3 is CASSFGGSEKETQYF. DNA of the CDR3: TGCGCCAGCAGCTTTGGCGGGAGCGAGAAAGAGACCCAGTACTTC. Supplemented by reference TRBV5-1 and TRBJ2-5, the full variable domain reads KAGVTQTPRYLIKTRGQQVTLSCSPISGHRSVSWYQQTPGQGLQFLFEYFSETQRNKGNFPGRFSGRQFSNSRSEMNVSTLELGDSALYLCASSFGGSEKETQYFGPGTRLLVL.